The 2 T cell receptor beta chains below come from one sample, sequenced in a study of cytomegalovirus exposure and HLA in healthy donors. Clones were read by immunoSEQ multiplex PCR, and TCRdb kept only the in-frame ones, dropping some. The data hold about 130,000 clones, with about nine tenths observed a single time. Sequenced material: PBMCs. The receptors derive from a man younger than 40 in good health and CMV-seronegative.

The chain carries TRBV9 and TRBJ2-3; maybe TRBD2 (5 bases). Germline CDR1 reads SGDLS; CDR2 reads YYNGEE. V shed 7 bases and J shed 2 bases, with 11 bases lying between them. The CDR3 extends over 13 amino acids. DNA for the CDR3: TGTGCCAGCCGCCGGGGAGTCACAGATACGCAGTATTTT. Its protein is CASRRGVTDTQYF.

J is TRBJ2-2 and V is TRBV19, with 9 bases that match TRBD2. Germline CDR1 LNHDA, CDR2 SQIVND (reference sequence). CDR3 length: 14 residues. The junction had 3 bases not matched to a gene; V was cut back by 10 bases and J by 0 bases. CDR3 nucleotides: TGTGCCACCCAGCGGGGGGCGAACACCGGGGAGCTGTTTTTT. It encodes CATQRGANTGELFF. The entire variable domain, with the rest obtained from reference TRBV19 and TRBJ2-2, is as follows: DGGITQSPKYLFRKEGQNVTLSCEQNLNHDAMYWYRQDPGQGLRLIYYSQIVNDFQKGDIAEGYSVSREKKESFPLTVTSAQKNPTAFYLCATQRGANTGELFFGEGSRLTVL.